These T cell receptor beta chains were read from a single sample in a study of T cell repertoires in aging, cancer and after chemotherapy. In TCRdb, the multiplex PCR reads were re-called with MiXCR into one record per CDR3 protein. The data show around 1,200 distinct CDR3 sequences, 25% to 30% seen once. Material for sequencing was blood. These receptors came from a human donor with a blood cancer. Each CDR3 is given with its conserved first and last residue. The order of the fields is V gene, J gene, CDR3 length, clone size, D gene, CDR3 protein, CDR3 DNA. D genes are given only for firm matches. For some rows the clone size is stated as once, few or many, or as a class when expanded; others skip it.

v_call: TRBV24-1; j_call: TRBJ2-1; cdr3_length: 17; clone_size: medium-sized; d_call: TRBD2; cdr3_aa: CATSDLQAGGTSDEQFF; cdr3_nt: TGTGCCACCAGTGATCTTCAGGCGGGAGGGACTTCGGATGAGCAGTTCTTC
v_call: TRBV30; j_call: TRBJ1-1; cdr3_length: 12; clone_size: medium-sized; d_call: .; cdr3_aa: CAWGIADTEAFF; cdr3_nt: TGTGCCTGGGGGATCGCGGACACTGAAGCTTTCTTT
v_call: TRBV20-1; j_call: TRBJ1-1; cdr3_length: 15; clone_size: .; d_call: .; cdr3_aa: CSARDRGISPVEAFF; cdr3_nt: TGCAGTGCTAGAGATCGGGGTATATCTCCGGTAGAAGCTTTCTTT
v_call: TRBV6-2/TRBV6-3; j_call: TRBJ1-2; cdr3_length: 15; clone_size: .; d_call: TRBD1; cdr3_aa: CVTTMGTANNYGYTF; cdr3_nt: TGTGTTACTACGATGGGGACAGCGAATAACTATGGCTACACCTTC
v_call: TRBV20-1; j_call: TRBJ2-5; cdr3_length: 15; clone_size: .; d_call: .; cdr3_aa: CSARVQFGRQETQYF; cdr3_nt: TGCAGTGCTAGAGTCCAGTTCGGCAGACAAGAGACCCAGTACTTC
v_call: TRBV6-5; j_call: TRBJ1-1; cdr3_length: 14; clone_size: large; d_call: TRBD1; cdr3_aa: CASSGDSLDTEAFF; cdr3_nt: TGTGCCAGCAGTGGGGACAGTTTGGACACTGAAGCTTTCTTT
v_call: TRBV30; j_call: TRBJ2-1; cdr3_length: 14; clone_size: .; d_call: TRBD2; cdr3_aa: CAWTRSGGGNEQFF; cdr3_nt: TGTGCCTGGACCCGCTCGGGGGGGGGGAATGAGCAGTTCTTC
v_call: TRBV18; j_call: TRBJ2-4; cdr3_length: 14; clone_size: medium-sized; d_call: .; cdr3_aa: CASSPGGAYNIQYF; cdr3_nt: TGTGCCAGCTCACCAGGGGGAGCCTATAACATTCAGTACTTC
v_call: TRBV5-1; j_call: TRBJ1-3; cdr3_length: 12; clone_size: medium-sized; d_call: .; cdr3_aa: CASSLEGNTIYF; cdr3_nt: TGCGCCAGCAGCTTGGAAGGAAACACCATATATTTT
v_call: TRBV6-5; j_call: TRBJ2-3; cdr3_length: 16; clone_size: few; d_call: .; cdr3_aa: CASSPSFWWNTDTQYF; cdr3_nt: TGTGCCAGCAGTCCTTCGTTCTGGTGGAACACAGATACGCAGTATTTT
v_call: TRBV9; j_call: TRBJ2-1; cdr3_length: 15; clone_size: .; d_call: TRBD2; cdr3_aa: CASSVGLAGSNEQFF; cdr3_nt: TGTGCCAGCAGCGTAGGACTAGCGGGGTCCAATGAGCAGTTCTTC
v_call: TRBV12-3/TRBV12-4; j_call: TRBJ2-1; cdr3_length: 14; clone_size: medium-sized; d_call: .; cdr3_aa: CASRHWTRGNEQFF; cdr3_nt: TGTGCCAGCAGACACTGGACGAGGGGGAATGAGCAGTTCTTC
v_call: TRBV13; j_call: TRBJ2-7; cdr3_length: 14; clone_size: .; d_call: .; cdr3_aa: CASSPSRWGYEQYF; cdr3_nt: TGTGCCAGCAGCCCCTCGAGGTGGGGCTACGAGCAGTACTTC
v_call: TRBV6-2/TRBV6-3; j_call: TRBJ2-3; cdr3_length: 14; clone_size: .; d_call: TRBD2; cdr3_aa: CASSPRRGGDTQYF; cdr3_nt: TGTGCCAGCAGTCCCCGCCGGGGGGGAGATACGCAGTATTTT
v_call: TRBV6-5; j_call: TRBJ2-5; cdr3_length: 15; clone_size: .; d_call: TRBD2; cdr3_aa: CASSEAGGHQETQYF; cdr3_nt: TGTGCCAGCAGCGAGGCGGGGGGCCACCAAGAGACCCAGTACTTC
v_call: TRBV19; j_call: TRBJ2-4; cdr3_length: 12; clone_size: large; d_call: .; cdr3_aa: CASSIATGIQYF; cdr3_nt: TGTGCCAGTAGTATAGCTACAGGGATTCAGTACTTC
v_call: TRBV28; j_call: TRBJ2-7; cdr3_length: 16; clone_size: .; d_call: TRBD2; cdr3_aa: CASSGTGTSVTYEQYF; cdr3_nt: TGTGCCAGCAGTGGTACCGGGACTAGCGTTACCTACGAGCAGTACTTC
v_call: TRBV5-1; j_call: TRBJ2-7; cdr3_length: 13; clone_size: medium-sized; d_call: .; cdr3_aa: CASSLARVYEQYF; cdr3_nt: TGCGCCAGCAGCCTGGCCAGGGTGTACGAGCAGTACTTC
v_call: TRBV4-3; j_call: TRBJ2-7; cdr3_length: 13; clone_size: few; d_call: .; cdr3_aa: CASSQFILYEQYF; cdr3_nt: TGCGCCAGCAGCCAATTCATACTTTACGAGCAGTACTTC
v_call: TRBV28; j_call: TRBJ1-5; cdr3_length: 14; clone_size: .; d_call: .; cdr3_aa: CASTSQVGNQPQHF; cdr3_nt: TGTGCCAGCACCTCCCAAGTGGGCAATCAGCCCCAGCATTTT
v_call: TRBV5-1; j_call: TRBJ1-6; cdr3_length: 16; clone_size: few; d_call: TRBD1; cdr3_aa: CASSFNTGGNNSPLHF; cdr3_nt: TGCGCCAGCAGCTTCAATACAGGGGGGAACAATTCACCCCTCCACTTT
v_call: TRBV5-8; j_call: TRBJ2-1; cdr3_length: 15; clone_size: few; d_call: .; cdr3_aa: CASRWQGRPYNEQFF; cdr3_nt: TGTGCCAGCAGATGGCAGGGGAGGCCCTACAATGAGCAGTTCTTC
v_call: TRBV6-5; j_call: TRBJ2-6; cdr3_length: 20; clone_size: large; d_call: TRBD1; cdr3_aa: CASSYSNQGRGTSGANVLTF; cdr3_nt: TGTGCCAGCAGTTACTCGAACCAAGGCAGGGGGACCTCTGGGGCCAACGTCCTGACTTTC
v_call: TRBV18; j_call: TRBJ2-5; cdr3_length: 14; clone_size: large; d_call: TRBD1; cdr3_aa: CASSDWDSQETQYF; cdr3_nt: TGTGCCAGCTCGGACTGGGACAGCCAAGAGACCCAGTACTTC